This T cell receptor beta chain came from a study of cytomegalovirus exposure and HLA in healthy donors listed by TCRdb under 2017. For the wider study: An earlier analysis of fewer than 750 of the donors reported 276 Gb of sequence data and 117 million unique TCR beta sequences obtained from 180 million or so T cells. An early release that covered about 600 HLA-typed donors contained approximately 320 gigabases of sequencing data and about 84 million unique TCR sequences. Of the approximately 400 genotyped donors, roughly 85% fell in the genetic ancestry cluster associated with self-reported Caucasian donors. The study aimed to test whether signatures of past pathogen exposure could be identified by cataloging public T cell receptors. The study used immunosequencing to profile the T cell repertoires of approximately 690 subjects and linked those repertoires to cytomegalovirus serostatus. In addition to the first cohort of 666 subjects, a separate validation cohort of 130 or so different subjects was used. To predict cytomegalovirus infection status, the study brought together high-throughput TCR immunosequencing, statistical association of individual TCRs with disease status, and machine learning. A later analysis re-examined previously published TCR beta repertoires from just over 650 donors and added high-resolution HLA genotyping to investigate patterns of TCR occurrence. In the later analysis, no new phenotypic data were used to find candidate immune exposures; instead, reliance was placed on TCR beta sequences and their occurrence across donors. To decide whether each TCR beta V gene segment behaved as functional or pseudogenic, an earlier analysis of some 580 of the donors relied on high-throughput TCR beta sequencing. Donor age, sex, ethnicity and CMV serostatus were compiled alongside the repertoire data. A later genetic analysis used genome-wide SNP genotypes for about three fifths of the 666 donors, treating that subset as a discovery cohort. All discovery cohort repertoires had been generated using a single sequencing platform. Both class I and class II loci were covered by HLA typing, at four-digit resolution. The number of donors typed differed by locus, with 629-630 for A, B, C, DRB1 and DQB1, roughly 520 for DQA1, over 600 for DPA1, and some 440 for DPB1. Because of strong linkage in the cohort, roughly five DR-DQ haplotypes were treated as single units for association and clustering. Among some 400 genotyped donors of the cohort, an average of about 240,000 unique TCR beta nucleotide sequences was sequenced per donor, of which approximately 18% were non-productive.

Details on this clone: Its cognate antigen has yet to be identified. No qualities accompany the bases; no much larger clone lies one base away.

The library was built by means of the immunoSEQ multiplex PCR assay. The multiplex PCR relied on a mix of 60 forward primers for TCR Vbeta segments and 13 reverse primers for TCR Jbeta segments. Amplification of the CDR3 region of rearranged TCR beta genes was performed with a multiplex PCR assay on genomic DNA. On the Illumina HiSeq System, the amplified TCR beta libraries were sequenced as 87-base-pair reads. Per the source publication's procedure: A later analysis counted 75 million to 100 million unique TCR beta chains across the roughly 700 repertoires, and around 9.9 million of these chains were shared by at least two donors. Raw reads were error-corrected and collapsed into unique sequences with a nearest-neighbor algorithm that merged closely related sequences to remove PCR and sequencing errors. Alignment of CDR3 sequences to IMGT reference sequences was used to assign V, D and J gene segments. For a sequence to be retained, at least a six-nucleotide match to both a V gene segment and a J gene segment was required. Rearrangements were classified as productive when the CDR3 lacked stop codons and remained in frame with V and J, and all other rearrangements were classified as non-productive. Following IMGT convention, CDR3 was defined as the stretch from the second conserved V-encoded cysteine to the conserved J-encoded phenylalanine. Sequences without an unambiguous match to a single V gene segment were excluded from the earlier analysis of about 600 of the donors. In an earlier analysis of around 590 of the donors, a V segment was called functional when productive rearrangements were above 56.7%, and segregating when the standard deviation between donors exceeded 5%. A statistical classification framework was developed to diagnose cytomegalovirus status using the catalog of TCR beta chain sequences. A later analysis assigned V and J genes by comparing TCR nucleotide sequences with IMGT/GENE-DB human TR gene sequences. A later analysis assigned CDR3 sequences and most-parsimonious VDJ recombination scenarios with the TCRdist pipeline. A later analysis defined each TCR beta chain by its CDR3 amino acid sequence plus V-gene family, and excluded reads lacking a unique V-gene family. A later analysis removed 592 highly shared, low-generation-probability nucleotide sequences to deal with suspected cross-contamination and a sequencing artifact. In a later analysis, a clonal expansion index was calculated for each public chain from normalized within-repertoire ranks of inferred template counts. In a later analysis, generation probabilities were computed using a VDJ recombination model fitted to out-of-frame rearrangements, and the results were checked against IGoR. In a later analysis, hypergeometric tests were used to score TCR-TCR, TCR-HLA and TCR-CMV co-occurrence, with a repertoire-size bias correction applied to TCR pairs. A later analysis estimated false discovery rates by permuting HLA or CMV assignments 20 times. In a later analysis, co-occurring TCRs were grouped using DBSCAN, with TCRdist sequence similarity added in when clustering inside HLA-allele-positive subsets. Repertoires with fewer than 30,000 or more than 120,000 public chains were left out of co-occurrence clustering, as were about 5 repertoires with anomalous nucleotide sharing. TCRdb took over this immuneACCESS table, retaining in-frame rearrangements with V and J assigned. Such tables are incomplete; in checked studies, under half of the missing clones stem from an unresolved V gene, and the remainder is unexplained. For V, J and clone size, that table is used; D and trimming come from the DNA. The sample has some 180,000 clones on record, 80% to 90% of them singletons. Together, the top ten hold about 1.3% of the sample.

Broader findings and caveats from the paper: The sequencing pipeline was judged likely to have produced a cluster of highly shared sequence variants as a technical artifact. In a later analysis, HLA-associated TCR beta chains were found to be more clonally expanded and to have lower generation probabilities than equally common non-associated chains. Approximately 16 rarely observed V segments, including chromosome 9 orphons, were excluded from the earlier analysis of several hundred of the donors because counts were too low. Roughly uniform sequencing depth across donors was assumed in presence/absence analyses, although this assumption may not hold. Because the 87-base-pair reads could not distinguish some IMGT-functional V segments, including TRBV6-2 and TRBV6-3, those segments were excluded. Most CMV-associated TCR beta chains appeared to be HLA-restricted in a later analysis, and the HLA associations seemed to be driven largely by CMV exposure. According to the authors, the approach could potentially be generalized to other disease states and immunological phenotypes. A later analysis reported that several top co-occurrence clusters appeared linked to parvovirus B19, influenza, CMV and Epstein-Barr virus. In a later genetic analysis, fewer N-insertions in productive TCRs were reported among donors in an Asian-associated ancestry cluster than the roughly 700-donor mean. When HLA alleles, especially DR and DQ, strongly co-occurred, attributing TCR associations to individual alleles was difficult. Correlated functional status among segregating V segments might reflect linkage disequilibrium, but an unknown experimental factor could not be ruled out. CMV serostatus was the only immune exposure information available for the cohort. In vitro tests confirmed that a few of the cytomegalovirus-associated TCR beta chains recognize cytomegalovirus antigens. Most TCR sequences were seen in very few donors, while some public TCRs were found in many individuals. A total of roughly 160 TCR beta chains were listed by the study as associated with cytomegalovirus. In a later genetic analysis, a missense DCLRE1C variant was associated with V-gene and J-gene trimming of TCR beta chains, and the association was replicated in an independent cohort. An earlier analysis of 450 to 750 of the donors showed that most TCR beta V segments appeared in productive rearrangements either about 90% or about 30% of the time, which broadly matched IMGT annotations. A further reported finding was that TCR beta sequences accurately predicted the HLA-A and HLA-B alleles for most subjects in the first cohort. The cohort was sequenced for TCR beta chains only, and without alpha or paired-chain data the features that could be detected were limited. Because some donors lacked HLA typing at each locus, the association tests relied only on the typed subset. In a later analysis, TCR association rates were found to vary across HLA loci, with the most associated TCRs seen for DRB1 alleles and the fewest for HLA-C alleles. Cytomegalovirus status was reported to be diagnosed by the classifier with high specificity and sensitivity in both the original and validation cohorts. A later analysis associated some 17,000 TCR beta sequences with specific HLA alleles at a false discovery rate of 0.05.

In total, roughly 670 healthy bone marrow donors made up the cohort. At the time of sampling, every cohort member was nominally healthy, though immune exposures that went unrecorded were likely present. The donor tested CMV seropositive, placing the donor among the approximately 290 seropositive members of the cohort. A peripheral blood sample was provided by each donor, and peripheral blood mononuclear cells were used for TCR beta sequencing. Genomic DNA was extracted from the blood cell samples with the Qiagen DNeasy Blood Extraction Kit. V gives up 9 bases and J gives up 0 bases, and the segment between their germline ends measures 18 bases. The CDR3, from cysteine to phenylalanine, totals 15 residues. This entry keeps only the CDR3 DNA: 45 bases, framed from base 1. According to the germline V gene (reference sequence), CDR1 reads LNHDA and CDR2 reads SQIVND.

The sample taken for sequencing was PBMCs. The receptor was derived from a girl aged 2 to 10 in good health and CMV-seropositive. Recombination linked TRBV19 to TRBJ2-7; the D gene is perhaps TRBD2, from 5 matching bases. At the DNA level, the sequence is TGTGCCAGCCGACTAAAAAGAGGGAACTCCTACGAGCAGTACTTC. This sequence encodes CASRLKRGNSYEQYF.